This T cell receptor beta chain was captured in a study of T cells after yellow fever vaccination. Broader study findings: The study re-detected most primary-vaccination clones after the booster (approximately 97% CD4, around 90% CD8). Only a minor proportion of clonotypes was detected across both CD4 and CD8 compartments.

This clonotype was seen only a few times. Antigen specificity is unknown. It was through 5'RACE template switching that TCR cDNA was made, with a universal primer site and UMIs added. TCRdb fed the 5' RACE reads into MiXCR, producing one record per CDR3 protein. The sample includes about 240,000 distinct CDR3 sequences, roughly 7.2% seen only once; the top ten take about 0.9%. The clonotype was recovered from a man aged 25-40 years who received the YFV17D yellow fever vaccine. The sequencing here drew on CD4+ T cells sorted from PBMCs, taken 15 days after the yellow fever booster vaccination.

CDR3 residues: CSALWQTGPFYEQYF. The CDR3 DNA reads TGCAGTGCTCTATGGCAGACAGGGCCCTTCTACGAGCAGTACTTC. This chain uses TRBV20-1 with TRBJ2-7; TRBD1 matches 7 bases. The germline gives CDR1 DFQATT, CDR2 SNEGSKA (reference sequence). The junction had 13 bases not matched to a gene; V was cut back by 5 bases and J by 3 bases. This CDR3 region has 15 residues.